This entry is about one T cell receptor beta chain. Its antigen is undetermined. Germline CDR1 reads MNHNS; CDR2 reads SASEGT. The germline V and J ends were trimmed by 2 bases and 5 bases, with 1 base remaining between them. There are 10 residues in the CDR3. Indicated time point: newly diagnosed GD, antithyroid drugs for less than 3 months. RNA from PBMCs was the source of the TCR library. The sample belongs to a study of regulatory T cells in long-lasting Graves disease. Study-wide results and limits: The researchers studied only peripheral blood, not thyroid tissue.

Assembly of TCR beta libraries relied on iRepertoire HTBI primers together with Arm-PCR of CDR3 regions. TCRdb itself ran the multiplex PCR reads through MiXCR, one entry per CDR3 protein. The data contain 550,000 or so distinct CDR3 sequences, around 13% of them seen just once; the ten biggest clones take up about 8.3%. This same sample was also part of a study on T cells in Graves' hyperthyroidism and ophthalmopathy.

The chain joins TRBV6-1 to TRBJ2-7; no definite D call. The receptor was derived from a woman aged 25 to 39 with Graves disease. Sequencing used peripheral blood mononuclear cells (PBMCs), obtained at new diagnosis, from a patient treated with antithyroid drugs. The CDR3 loop is CASSENEQYF. Here the CDR3 DNA reads TGTGCCAGCAGTGAAAACGAGCAGTACTTC.